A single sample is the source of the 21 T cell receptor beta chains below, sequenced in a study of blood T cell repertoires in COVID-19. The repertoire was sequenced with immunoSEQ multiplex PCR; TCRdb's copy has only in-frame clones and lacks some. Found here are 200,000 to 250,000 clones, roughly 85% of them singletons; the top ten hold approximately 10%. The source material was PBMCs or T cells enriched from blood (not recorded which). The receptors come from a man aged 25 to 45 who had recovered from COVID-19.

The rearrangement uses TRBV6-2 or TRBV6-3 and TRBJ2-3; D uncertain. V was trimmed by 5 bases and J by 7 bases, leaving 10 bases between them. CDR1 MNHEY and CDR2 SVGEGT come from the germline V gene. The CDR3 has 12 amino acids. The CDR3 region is CASSPGLYTQYF. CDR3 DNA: TGTGCCAGCAGTCCAGGTCTATATACGCAGTATTTT.

In DNA, the CDR3 is TGTGCCAGCAGCTTAGGAGGGGGTAGTGTTGAAGCTTTCTTT. Protein product: CASSLGGGSVEAFF. The chain carries TRBV7-2 and TRBJ1-1, with D perhaps matching TRBD1 (6 bases). Trimming shortened V by 1 base and J by 7 bases, and 13 bases separated the two germline ends. Germline CDR1 is SGHTA and CDR2 is FQGNSA. The CDR3 totals 14 residues.

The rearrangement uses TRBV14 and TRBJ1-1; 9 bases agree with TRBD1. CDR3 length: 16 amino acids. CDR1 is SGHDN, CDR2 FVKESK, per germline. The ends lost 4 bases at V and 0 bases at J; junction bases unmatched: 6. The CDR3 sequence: CASSLDRGRMNTEAFF. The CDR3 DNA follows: TGTGCCAGCAGCCTGGACAGGGGTCGAATGAACACTGAAGCTTTCTTT.

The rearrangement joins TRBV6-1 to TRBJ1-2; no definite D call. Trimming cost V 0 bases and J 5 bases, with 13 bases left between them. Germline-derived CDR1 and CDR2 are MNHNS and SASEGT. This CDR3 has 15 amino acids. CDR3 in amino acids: CASSEALTVPYGYTF. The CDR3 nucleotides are TGTGCCAGCAGTGAAGCGCTTACGGTCCCATATGGCTACACCTTC.

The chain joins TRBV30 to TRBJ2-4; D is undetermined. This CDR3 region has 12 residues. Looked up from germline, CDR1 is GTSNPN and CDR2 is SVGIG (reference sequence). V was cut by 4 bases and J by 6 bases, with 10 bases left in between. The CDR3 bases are TGTGCCTGGAACCTACTTGGAAACATTCAGTACTTC. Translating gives CAWNLLGNIQYF.

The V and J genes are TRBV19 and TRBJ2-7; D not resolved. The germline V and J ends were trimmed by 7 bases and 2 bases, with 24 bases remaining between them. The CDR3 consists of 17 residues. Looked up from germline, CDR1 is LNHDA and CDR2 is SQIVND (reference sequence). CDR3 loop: CASKSSHALESPYEQYF. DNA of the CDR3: TGTGCCAGTAAGAGTAGCCATGCTTTAGAGAGTCCCTACGAGCAGTACTTC.

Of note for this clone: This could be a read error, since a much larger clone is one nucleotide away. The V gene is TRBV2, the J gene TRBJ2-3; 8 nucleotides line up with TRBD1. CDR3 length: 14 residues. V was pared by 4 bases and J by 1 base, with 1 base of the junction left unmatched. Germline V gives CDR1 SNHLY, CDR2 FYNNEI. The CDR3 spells CASSGTGRTDTQYF. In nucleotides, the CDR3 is TGTGCCAGCAGTGGGACAGGGCGCACAGATACGCAGTATTTT.

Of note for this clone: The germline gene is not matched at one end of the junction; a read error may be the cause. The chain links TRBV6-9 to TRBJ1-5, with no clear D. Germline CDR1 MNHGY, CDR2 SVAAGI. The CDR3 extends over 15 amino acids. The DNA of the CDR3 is TGTGCCAGCTGTTACGAGGGCAGCACCAATCAGCCCCAGCATTTT. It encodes CASCYEGSTNQPQHF.

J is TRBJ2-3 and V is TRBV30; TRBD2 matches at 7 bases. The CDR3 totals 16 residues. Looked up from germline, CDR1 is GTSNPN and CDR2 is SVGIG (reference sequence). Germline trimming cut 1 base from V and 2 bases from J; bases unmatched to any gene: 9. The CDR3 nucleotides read TGTGCCTGGAGTGACTGGGGGGGTGGACTCACAGATACGCAGTATTTT. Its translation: CAWSDWGGGLTDTQYF. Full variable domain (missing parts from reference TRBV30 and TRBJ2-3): SQTIHQWPATLVQPVGSPLSLECTVEGTSNPNLYWYRQAAGRGLQLLFYSVGIGQISSEVPQNLSASRPQDRQFILSSKKLLLSDSGFYLCAWSDWGGGLTDTQYFGPGTRLTVL.

In DNA, the CDR3 is TGTGCCAGCAGCGTAGGCGAAGGGGTGGAAGCTTTCTTT. Translation: CASSVGEGVEAFF. V and J are TRBV9 and TRBJ1-1; D may be TRBD1 (5 bases). Trimming pared 0 bases from V and 8 bases from J, leaving 11 bases between. CDR3 length: 13 amino acids. CDR1 SGDLS and CDR2 YYNGEE come from the germline V gene.

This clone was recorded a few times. The CDR3 is CAWSRGGGGNTIYF. The CDR3 DNA sequence: TGTGCCTGGAGTCGCGGGGGGGGTGGAAACACCATATATTTT. V and J are TRBV30 and TRBJ1-3; TRBD1 might be the D (5 bases). The germline V and J ends were trimmed by 2 bases and 3 bases, with 11 bases remaining between them. Germline loops: CDR1 GTSNPN, CDR2 SVGIG (reference sequence). CDR3 length: 14 amino acids.

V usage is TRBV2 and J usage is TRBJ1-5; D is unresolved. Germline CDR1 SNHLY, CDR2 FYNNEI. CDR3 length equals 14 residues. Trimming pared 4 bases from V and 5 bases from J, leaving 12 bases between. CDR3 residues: CASSALAVDQPQHF. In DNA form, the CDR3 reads TGTGCCAGCAGTGCGTTGGCCGTCGATCAGCCCCAGCATTTT.

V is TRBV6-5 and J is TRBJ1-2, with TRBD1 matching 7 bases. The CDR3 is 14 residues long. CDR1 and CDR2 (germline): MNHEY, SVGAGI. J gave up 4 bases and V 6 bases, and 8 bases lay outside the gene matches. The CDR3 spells CASRPTGAGYGYTF. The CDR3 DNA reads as TGTGCCAGCAGGCCCACAGGGGCGGGCTATGGCTACACCTTC.

CDR3 loop: CASAPEFSYEQYF. In DNA form, the CDR3 reads TGTGCCAGCGCCCCAGAATTCTCCTACGAGCAGTACTTC. This sequence joins TRBV3-1 (or the pseudogene TRBV3-2) and TRBJ2-7; unclear D gene. V lost 8 bases and J 0 bases, leaving 11 bases between the germline ends. The CDR3 runs 13 residues. CDR1 is LGHDT, CDR2 YNNKEL, per germline (reference sequence).

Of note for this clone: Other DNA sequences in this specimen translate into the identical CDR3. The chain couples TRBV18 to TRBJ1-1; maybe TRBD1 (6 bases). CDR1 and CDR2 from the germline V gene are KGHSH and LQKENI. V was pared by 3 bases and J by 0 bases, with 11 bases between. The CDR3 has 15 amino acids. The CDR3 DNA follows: TGTGCCAGCTCACCCCGGACAGAAATGAACACTGAAGCTTTCTTT. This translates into CASSPRTEMNTEAFF.

The CDR3 loop is CASSETGGAWNEKLFF. As DNA, the CDR3 is TGTGCCAGCAGCGAGACAGGGGGCGCTTGGAATGAAAAACTGTTTTTT. The chain employs TRBV9 and TRBJ1-4, with 10 bases identical to TRBD1. V was pared by 3 bases and J by 5 bases, with 7 bases of the junction left unmatched. The CDR3 extends over 16 amino acids. Germline loops: CDR1 SGDLS, CDR2 YYNGEE. The full variable domain, with the rest looked up from reference TRBV9 and TRBJ1-4, is DSGVTQTPKHLITATGQRVTLRCSPRSGDLSVYWYQQSLDQGLQFLIQYYNGEERAKGNILERFSAQQFPDLHSELNLSSLELGDSALYFCASSETGGAWNEKLFFGSGTQLSVL.

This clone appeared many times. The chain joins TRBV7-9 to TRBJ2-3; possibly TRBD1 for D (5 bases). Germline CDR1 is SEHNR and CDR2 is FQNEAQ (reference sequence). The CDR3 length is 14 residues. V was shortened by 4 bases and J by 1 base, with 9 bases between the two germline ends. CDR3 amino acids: CASSSETGTDTQYF. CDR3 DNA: TGTGCCAGCAGCTCCGAGACAGGCACAGATACGCAGTATTTT.

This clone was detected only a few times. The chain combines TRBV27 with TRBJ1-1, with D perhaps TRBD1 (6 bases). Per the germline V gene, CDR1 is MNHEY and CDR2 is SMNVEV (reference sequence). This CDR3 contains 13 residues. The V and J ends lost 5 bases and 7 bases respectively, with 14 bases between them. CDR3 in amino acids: CASSGRGAFEAFF. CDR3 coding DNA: TGTGCCAGCAGTGGGCGGGGGGCGTTTGAAGCTTTCTTT.

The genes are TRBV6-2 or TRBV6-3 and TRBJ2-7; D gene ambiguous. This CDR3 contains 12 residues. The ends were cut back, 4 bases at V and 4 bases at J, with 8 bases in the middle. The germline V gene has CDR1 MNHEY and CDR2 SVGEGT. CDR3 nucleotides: TGTGCCAGCAGTTTCTCCGTTTACGAGCAGTACTTC. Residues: CASSFSVYEQYF.

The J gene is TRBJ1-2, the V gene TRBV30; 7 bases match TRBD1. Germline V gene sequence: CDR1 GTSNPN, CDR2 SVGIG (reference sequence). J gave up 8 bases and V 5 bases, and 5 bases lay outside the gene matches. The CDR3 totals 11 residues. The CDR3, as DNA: TGTGCCTGGCAGGGACAGCGAGGCTACACCTTC. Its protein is CAWQGQRGYTF. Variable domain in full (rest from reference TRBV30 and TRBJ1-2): SQTIHQWPATLVQPVGSPLSLECTVEGTSNPNLYWYRQAAGRGLQLLFYSVGIGQISSEVPQNLSASRPQDRQFILSSKKLLLSDSGFYLCAWQGQRGYTFGSGTRLTVV.

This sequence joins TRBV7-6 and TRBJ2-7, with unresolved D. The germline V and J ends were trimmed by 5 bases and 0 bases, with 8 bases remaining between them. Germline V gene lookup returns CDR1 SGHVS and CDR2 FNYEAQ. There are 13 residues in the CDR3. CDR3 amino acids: CASSPSSSYEQYF. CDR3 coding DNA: TGTGCCAGCAGCCCTAGTAGCTCCTACGAGCAGTACTTC.